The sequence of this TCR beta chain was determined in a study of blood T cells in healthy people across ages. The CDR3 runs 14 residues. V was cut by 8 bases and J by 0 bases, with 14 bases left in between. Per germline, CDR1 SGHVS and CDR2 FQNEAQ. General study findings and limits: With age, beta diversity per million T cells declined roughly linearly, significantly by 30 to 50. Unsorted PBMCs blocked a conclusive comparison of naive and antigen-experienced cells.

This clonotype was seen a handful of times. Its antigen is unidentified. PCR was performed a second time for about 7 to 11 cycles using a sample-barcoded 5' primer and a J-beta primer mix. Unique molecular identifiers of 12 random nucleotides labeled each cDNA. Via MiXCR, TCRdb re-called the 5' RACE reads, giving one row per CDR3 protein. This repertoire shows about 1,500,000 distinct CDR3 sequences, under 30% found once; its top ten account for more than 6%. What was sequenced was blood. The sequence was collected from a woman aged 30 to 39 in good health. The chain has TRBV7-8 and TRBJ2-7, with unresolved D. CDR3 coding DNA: TGTGCCAGCCGTTGGCAAACAACCTCCTACGAGCAGTACTTC. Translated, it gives CASRWQTTSYEQYF. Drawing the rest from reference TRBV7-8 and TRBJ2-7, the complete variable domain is GAGVSQSPRYKVAKRGQDVALRCDPISGHVSLFWYQQALGQGPEFLTYFQNEAQLDKSGLPSDRFFAERPEGSVSTLKIQRTQQEDSAVYLCASRWQTTSYEQYFGPGTRLTVT.